The TCR beta chain under discussion was sequenced for a study of shared clonotypes between healthy human individuals. Study findings and constraints: Generation probabilities were higher for clonotypes shared across all four sorted-subset donors than for unshared ones.

As concerns this clone: Its cognate antigen is unknown.

Positively selected for CCR7, the CD45RO-negative cells used as naive CD8 cells excluded terminally differentiated effector memory CD45RA+ cells. J was trimmed by 0 bases and V by 1 base; bases with no gene match: 6. The CDR3 extends over 16 amino acids. Germline loops: CDR1 SEHNR, CDR2 FQNEAQ (reference sequence). Some clones are missing from TCRdb's copy, which holds only in-frame ones; the method was immunoSEQ multiplex PCR. The sample carries hundreds of thousands of clones, 80% to 95% recorded once. The specimen sequenced was naive CD8+ T cells sorted from blood. The gene calls are TRBV7-9 and TRBJ2-7; 7 bases fit TRBD1. This receptor was obtained from a man aged 25-45 years in good health. The CDR3 DNA reads TGTGCCAGCAGCTTAGACCGGGACAGCTACTCCTACGAGCAGTACTTC. Its translation is CASSLDRDSYSYEQYF.